The 18 T cell receptor beta chains reported below all come from one sample, sequenced in a study of blood T cells in healthy people across ages. For the second PCR, which ran for 7 to 11 cycles, a sample-barcoded 5' primer and a J-beta primer mix were used. TCRdb ran MiXCR on the 5' RACE reads and lists one entry per CDR3 protein. This sample has about 830,000 distinct CDR3 sequences, with roughly 50% found just once. Sequencing used blood. These TCRs come from a man aged 25 to 40 in good health.

The rearrangement uses TRBV24-1 and TRBJ2-5; 12 nucleotides align to TRBD2. The CDR3 loop spans 15 amino acids. Trimming removed 2 bases from V and 4 bases from J; junction bases left unmatched: 1. CDR1 is KGHDR and CDR2 is SFDVKD in the germline V gene. The CDR3 DNA follows: TGTGCCACCAGTGATTCGGGACTAGCGGGAGAGACCCAGTACTTC. Encoded protein: CATSDSGLAGETQYF.

The J gene is TRBJ2-7, the V gene TRBV6-6; TRBD2 agrees at 7 bases. This CDR3 has 11 amino acids. Germline CDR1 and CDR2: MNHNY and SVGAGI (reference sequence). V was clipped by 4 bases and J by 11 bases; unmatched bases: 5. DNA of the CDR3: TGTGCCAGCAGTTTGGGAGGGGTTGAGTACTTC. It specifies CASSLGGVEYF.

The J gene is TRBJ2-5, the V gene TRBV29-1, with D possibly TRBD1 on 6 matching bases. The germline gives CDR1 SQVTM, CDR2 ANQGSEA. This CDR3 has 13 amino acids. V was pared by 6 bases and J by 11 bases, with 22 bases between. CDR3 in DNA: TGCAGCGTGGACAGTTCCTTGACCAATGAGCAGTACTTC. Translating it yields CSVDSSLTNEQYF.

This clonotype was seen a handful of times. The chain links TRBV20-1 to TRBJ2-5; D not resolved. Germline lookup yields CDR1 DFQATT and CDR2 SNEGSKA (reference sequence). V was shortened by 3 bases and J by 4 bases, with 12 bases between the two germline ends. CDR3 length: 13 amino acids. The CDR3 sequence is CSASGPVRETQYF. Here the CDR3 DNA reads TGCAGTGCTAGTGGTCCTGTGAGAGAGACCCAGTACTTC.

This clonotype was observed a few times. V usage is TRBV3-1 and J usage is TRBJ2-1, with a possible D match to TRBD1 (5 bases). Trimming shortened V by 4 bases and J by 5 bases, and 15 bases separated the two germline ends. The CDR3 is 15 amino acids. From germline, CDR1 is LGHDT and CDR2 YNNKEL (reference sequence). The CDR3 here is CASSPQGGGHNEQFF. The CDR3 nucleotides read TGTGCCAGCAGCCCCCAGGGTGGCGGACACAATGAGCAGTTCTTC.

The rearrangement joins TRBV7-3 to TRBJ2-1; 14 nucleotides agree with TRBD2. The CDR3 extends over 17 amino acids. The V gene's germline CDR1 is SGHTA and CDR2 FQGTGA. V shed 5 bases and J 7 bases; nucleotides not matched to a gene: 10. CDR3 DNA: TGTGCCAGCAGCCTGGGGACTAGCGGGAGCCAGGGGAATGAGCAGTTCTTC. It translates to CASSLGTSGSQGNEQFF.

This sequence joins TRBV19 and TRBJ2-5, with 9 bases lining up with TRBD1. CDR1 is LNHDA, CDR2 SQIVND, per germline (reference sequence). V trimming: 3 bases; J trimming: 7 bases; junction bases outside the gene matches: 9. CDR3 length: 15 amino acids. The CDR3 loop reads CASSIFWTGVGTQYF. CDR3 bases: TGTGCCAGTAGTATCTTCTGGACAGGGGTGGGGACCCAGTACTTC.

This clonotype was seen just once. V and J are TRBV29-1 and TRBJ2-3, with 11 bases that match TRBD2. J lost 1 base, V lost 4 bases, and 4 bases had no gene match. This CDR3 region has 15 residues. Germline CDR1 reads SQVTM; CDR2 reads ANQGSEA. CDR3 sequence reads: CSVVAGGLGTDTQYF. Written as DNA, the CDR3 is TGCAGCGTTGTAGCGGGAGGGTTGGGCACAGATACGCAGTATTTT.

The chain is built from TRBV18 and TRBJ2-7; the match to TRBD1 covers 7 bases. The V and J ends lost 2 bases and 0 bases, in that order; junction bases with no gene match: 4. The germline V gene has CDR1 KGHSH and CDR2 LQKENI. CDR3 length: 15 residues. The DNA for the CDR3 is TGTGCCAGCTCACCATCGGGACAGAGCTCCTACGAGCAGTACTTC. Translating gives CASSPSGQSSYEQYF.

This rearrangement joins TRBV20-1 to TRBJ1-6; 8 bases map to TRBD1. Germline loops: CDR1 DFQATT, CDR2 SNEGSKA (reference sequence). Germline trimming cut 2 bases from V and 5 bases from J; bases unmatched to any gene: 2. CDR3 length: 14 amino acids. The DNA for the CDR3 is TGCAGTGCTAGAAGACAGGGGCATAATTCACCCCTCCACTTT. Protein product: CSARRQGHNSPLHF.

The V gene is TRBV14, the J gene TRBJ2-5; the match to TRBD1 covers 7 bases. The V gene end was trimmed by 3 bases and the J gene end by 0 bases; junction bases not matched to a gene: 4. The CDR3 loop spans 15 amino acids. CDR1 and CDR2 (germline): SGHDN, FVKESK. CDR3 coding DNA: TGTGCCAGCAGCCAGGGGACAGTGTACCAAGAGACCCAGTACTTC. This encodes CASSQGTVYQETQYF.

The chain employs TRBV5-1 and TRBJ2-1, with 8 bases identical to TRBD2. The length of the CDR3 is 19 residues. Germline lookup yields CDR1 SGHRS and CDR2 YFSETQ. The junction had 15 bases not matched to a gene; V was cut back by 4 bases and J by 0 bases. CDR3 residues: CASSPRRAGGPSSYNEQFF. The DNA for the CDR3 is TGCGCCAGCAGCCCCCGTAGGGCGGGGGGTCCGAGCTCCTACAATGAGCAGTTCTTC.

The table lists this clonotype with a few counts. The chain combines TRBV20-1 with TRBJ2-1, with TRBD2 matching over 12 bases. CDR1 is DFQATT and CDR2 is SNEGSKA in the germline V gene (reference sequence). V shed 8 bases and J 5 bases; nucleotides not matched to a gene: 7. The CDR3 contains 14 residues. The CDR3 loop is CSTTSGSFDNEQFF. The CDR3 region has the DNA TGCAGTACGACTAGCGGGAGTTTTGACAATGAGCAGTTCTTC.

V and J are TRBV24-1 and TRBJ2-1, with 10 bases aligning to TRBD2. The CDR3 totals 13 residues. Germline values: CDR1 KGHDR, CDR2 SFDVKD. Trimming cost V 10 bases and J 8 bases; bases outside gene matches: 7. The CDR3, as DNA: TGTGCCACGGCTAGCGGGAGTAACCATGAGCAGTTCTTC. Translating gives CATASGSNHEQFF.

This chain links TRBV28 with TRBJ2-7; no reliable D call. CDR3 size: 11 residues. Germline-derived CDR1 and CDR2 are MDHEN and SYDVKM. V lost 5 bases, J lost 4 bases, and 6 bases lay in between. The CDR3 DNA follows: TGTGCCAGCAGTACCCCATACGAGCAGTACTTC. Its translation is CASSTPYEQYF.

The chain uses TRBV20-1 and TRBJ2-7, with D perhaps TRBD1 (5 bases). Germline CDR1 DFQATT, CDR2 SNEGSKA (reference sequence). Trimming shortened V by 2 bases and J by 3 bases, and 17 bases separated the two germline ends. The CDR3 consists of 15 residues. The CDR3 reads CSARRYRGSVYEQYF. The DNA of the CDR3 is TGCAGTGCTAGAAGGTATAGGGGTTCGGTCTACGAGCAGTACTTC.

There are a few counts of this clonotype. V and J are TRBV7-9 and TRBJ2-4; D is unresolved. The J call may be faulty, since TRBJ2-7 better matches the DNA end. CDR3 length: 14 residues. CDR1 and CDR2 (germline): SEHNR, FQNEAQ (reference sequence). The chain's CDR3 is CASSFPGPPDEQYF. The CDR3 coding sequence is TGTGCCAGCAGCTTTCCCGGACCCCCGGACGAGCAGTACTTC.

The chain carries TRBV7-2 and TRBJ1-2, with no clear D. Germline V gene lookup returns CDR1 SGHTA and CDR2 FQGNSA. Trimming took off 3 bases at V and 7 bases at J, with 6 bases between the two ends. This CDR3 has 11 residues. In DNA form, the CDR3 reads TGTGCCAGCAGCTTCGAGCGTGGCTACACCTTC. This translates into CASSFERGYTF.